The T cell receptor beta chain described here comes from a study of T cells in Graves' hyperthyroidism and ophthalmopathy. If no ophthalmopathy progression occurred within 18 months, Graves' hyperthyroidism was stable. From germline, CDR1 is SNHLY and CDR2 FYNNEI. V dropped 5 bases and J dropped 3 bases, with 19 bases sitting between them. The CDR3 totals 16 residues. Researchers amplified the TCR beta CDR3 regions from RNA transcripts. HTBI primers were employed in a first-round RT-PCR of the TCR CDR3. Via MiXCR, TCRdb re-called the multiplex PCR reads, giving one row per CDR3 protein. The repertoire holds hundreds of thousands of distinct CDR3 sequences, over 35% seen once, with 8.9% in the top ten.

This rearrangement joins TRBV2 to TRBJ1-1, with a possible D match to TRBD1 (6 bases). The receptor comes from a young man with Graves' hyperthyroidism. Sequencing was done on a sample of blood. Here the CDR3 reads CASSLSGGRGDTEAFF. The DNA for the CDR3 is TGTGCCAGCAGTTTAAGCGGGGGGCGGGGGGACACTGAAGCTTTCTTT.